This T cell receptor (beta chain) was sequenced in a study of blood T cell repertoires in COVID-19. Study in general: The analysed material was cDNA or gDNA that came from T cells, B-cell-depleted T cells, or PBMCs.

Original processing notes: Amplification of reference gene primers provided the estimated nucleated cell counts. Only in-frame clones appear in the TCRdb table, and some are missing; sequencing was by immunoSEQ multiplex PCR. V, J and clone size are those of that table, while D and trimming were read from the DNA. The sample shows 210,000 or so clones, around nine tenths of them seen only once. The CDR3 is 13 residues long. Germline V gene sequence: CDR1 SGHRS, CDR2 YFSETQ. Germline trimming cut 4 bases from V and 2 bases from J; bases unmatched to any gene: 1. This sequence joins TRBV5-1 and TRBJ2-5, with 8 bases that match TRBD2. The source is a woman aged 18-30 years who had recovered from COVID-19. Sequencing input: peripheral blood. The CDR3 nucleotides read TGCGCCAGCAGCCGGGGGGGTCAAGAGACCCAGTACTTC. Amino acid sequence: CASSRGGQETQYF.